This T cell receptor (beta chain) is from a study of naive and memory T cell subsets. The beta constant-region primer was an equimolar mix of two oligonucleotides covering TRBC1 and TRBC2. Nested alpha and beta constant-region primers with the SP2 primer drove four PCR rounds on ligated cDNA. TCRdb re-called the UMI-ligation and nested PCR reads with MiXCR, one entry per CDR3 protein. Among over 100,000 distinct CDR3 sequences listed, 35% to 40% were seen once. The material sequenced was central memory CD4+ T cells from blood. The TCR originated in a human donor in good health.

Here the CDR3 reads CASSSYRGPGDSPLHF. Written as DNA, the CDR3 is TGTGCCAGCAGTTCCTACAGGGGTCCGGGGGATTCACCCCTCCACTTT. The rearrangement uses TRBV28 and TRBJ1-6, with 7 bases matching TRBD1. V was clipped by 4 bases and J by 8 bases; unmatched bases: 11. There are 16 residues in the CDR3. The germline CDR1 and CDR2 sequences are MDHEN and SYDVKM. Full variable domain (outside the CDR3, taken from reference TRBV28 and TRBJ1-6): DVKVTQSSRYLVKRTGEKVFLECVQDMDHENMFWYRQDPGLGLRLIYFSYDVKMKEKGDIPEGYSVSREKKERFSLILESASTNQTSMYLCASSSYRGPGDSPLHFGNGTRLTVT.